This T cell receptor beta chain was identified during a study of T cell responses to AZD1222 COVID-19 vaccine (dated by TCRdb to the early 2020s). Regarding the complete study: AZD1222 recipients with second doses at about 4 weeks or about 12 weeks were pooled, because spike-specific TCR depth and breadth did not differ between schedules. TCR sequencing was performed for roughly 250 trial participants, of whom some 200 were given two doses of AZD1222 and some 26 were given two doses of MenACWY control vaccine. Trial participants were enrolled by age into 18-55, 56-69 and 70-plus year subgroups, with about 150, 28 and 57 TCR-sequenced participants respectively. Study-wide findings and limitations: CD4 TCRs associated with the vaccine covered the entire spike protein, and the dominant responses were in regions 160-218 and 743-854. Conclusions about previously exposed vaccinees are limited because only six or seven AZD1222 recipients were SARS-CoV-2 seropositive at baseline. In the small 56-69-year group, the increase in depth fell short of significance, most likely because of low power. Spike-specific TCR breadth and depth rose significantly after two AZD1222 doses compared with day 0 and with MenACWY recipients. Reportedly, almost half of the unique spike-specific TCRs recognized epitopes lying outside the regions that are mutated in the B.1.351 and B.1.1.7 variants. No day 14 peak-response samples were available, so repertoires were characterized only after the peak T cell response. Participants were mostly white British, with more females than males. The authors suggested clonal diversity may have been underestimated.

The CDR3 regions of human TCRbeta chains were subjected to immunosequencing. From the authors' description of their analysis: TCRs in the repertoires were compared against a reference library of SARS-CoV-2-specific TCRs that had been generated with the MIRA antigen-specificity platform. Breadth was defined as the fraction of unique TCRs that were SARS-CoV-2-associated, and depth was defined as the fraction of total T cells that were SARS-CoV-2-associated. Using the MIRA data, each spike-specific TCR was assigned both to the spike region to which the TCR was reactive and to a CD4 or CD8 class. Log10-transformed breadth and depth values were compared by one-way ANOVA with Sidak's multiple comparisons tests. TCRdb's version of the immuneACCESS table is confined to in-frame rearrangements and falls short of the full clone set. An unresolved V gene accounts for under half of the shortfall where checked; the remainder is of unknown origin. V, J and clone size reflect that table, while D and trimming were determined from the DNA. Counted in this sample were about 120,000 clones; 80% to 90% of them appeared once. The ten most abundant clones make up more than 2.5% of the sample.

Comment on this clone: Its antigen specificity is not known. Per-base quality was not reported, and no clone a single base away is much larger than it.

The junction shows trimming of 4 bases on V and 4 bases on J, and the gene matches do not reach 5 bases of it. As encoded in the germline V gene, CDR1 is KGHSH while CDR2 is LQKENI. The CDR3 spans 14 residues, from the cysteine through the phenylalanine. CDR3 DNA is the only sequence kept; it has 42 bases, read in frame from the first base. Explained via the paper, the time point label denotes: baseline before first vaccination. Vaccinee samples came from UK trials COV001 and COV002, including a single-blind randomized controlled phase 2/3 trial of AZD1222 (ChAdOx1 nCoV-19) in healthy adults. For TCRbeta chain sequencing, PBMC samples from trial participants were taken at day 0 and at day 28 after the second dose.

The sequence came from an adult in good health. This sample comprised peripheral blood, obtained on day 0 of AZD1222 vaccination. The rearrangement joined TRBV18 to TRBJ1-1; the central 8 bases match TRBD1. The encoded CDR3 is CASSLLGTGTEAFF. Here is the DNA: TGTGCCAGCTCACTCCTCGGGACAGGCACTGAAGCTTTCTTT.